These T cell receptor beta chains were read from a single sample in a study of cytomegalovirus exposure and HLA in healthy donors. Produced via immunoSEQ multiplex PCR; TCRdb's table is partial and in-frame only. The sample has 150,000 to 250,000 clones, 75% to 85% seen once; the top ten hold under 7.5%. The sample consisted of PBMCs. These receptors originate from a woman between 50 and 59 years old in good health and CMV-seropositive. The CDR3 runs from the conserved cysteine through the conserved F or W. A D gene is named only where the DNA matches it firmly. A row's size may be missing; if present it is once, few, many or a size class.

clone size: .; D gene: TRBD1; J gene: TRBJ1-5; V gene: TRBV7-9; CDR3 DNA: TGTGCCAGCAGCTCAGGGGGCTCTAGCAATCAGCCCCAGCATTTT; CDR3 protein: CASSSGGSSNQPQHF
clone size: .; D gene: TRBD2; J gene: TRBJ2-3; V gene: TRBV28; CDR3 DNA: TGTGCCAGCAGTTTCCCTGGGAGGGTCCTTGGGGATACGCAGTATTTT; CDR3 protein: CASSFPGRVLGDTQYF
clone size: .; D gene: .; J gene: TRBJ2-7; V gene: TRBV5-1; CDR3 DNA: TGCGCCAGCAGTTTGGTAAGTCGGGACGAGCAGTACTTC; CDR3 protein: CASSLVSRDEQYF
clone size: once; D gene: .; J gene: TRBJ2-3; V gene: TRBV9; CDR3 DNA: TGTGCCAGCAGCGTGGCCGTCCCCGATACGCAGTATTTT; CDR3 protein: CASSVAVPDTQYF
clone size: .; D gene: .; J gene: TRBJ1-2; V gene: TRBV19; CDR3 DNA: TGTGCCAGTAGTGGGGGAGGGTATGGCTACACCTTC; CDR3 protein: CASSGGGYGYTF
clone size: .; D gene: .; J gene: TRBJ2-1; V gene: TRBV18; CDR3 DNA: TGTGCCAGCTCACCACCGGCAGGGGTCAATGAGCAGTTCTTC; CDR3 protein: CASSPPAGVNEQFF
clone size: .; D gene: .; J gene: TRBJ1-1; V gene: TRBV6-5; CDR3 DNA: TGTGCCACCAGTTACAATTGGGGGGAGAACACTGAAGCTTTCTTT; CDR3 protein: CATSYNWGENTEAFF
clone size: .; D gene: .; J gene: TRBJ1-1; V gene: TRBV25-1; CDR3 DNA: TGTGCCAGCACGTTAGAGTTGAACACTGAAGCTTTCTTT; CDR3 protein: CASTLELNTEAFF
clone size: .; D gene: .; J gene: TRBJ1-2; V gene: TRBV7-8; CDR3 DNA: TGTGCCAGCAGGGAACAGGCGACTAGAGCGTATGGCTACACCTTC; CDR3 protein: CASREQATRAYGYTF
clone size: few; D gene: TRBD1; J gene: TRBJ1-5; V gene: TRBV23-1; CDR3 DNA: TGCGCCAGCAGTCTTTACAGGGGGCGAGGACAGCCCCAGCATTTT; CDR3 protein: CASSLYRGRGQPQHF
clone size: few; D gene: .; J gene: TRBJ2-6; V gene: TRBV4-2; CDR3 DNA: TGTGCCAGCAGCCAAGATGGGGGCTCTGGGGCCAACGGCCTGACTTTC; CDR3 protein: CASSQDGGSGANGLTF
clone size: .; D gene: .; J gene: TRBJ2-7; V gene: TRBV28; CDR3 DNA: TGTGCCAGCAGTCCAGACAGGTTTAGGGAGCAGTACTTC; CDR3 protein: CASSPDRFREQYF
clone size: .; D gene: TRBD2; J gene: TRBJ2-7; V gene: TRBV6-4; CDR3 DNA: TGTGCCAGCAGGACCGGGACTAGCTGCTACGAGCAGTACTTC; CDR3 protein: CASRTGTSCYEQYF
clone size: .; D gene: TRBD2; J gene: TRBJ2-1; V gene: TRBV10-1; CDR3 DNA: TGCGCCAGCAGTGGACTAGCGGGAGGTAGTGAGCAGTTCTTC; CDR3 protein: CASSGLAGGSEQFF
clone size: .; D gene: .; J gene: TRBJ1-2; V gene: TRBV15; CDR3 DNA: TGTGCCACCAGCAGCGTGCCGACAGTTAACTATGGCTACACCTTC; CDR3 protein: CATSSVPTVNYGYTF
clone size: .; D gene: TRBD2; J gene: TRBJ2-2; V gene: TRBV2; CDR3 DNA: TGTGCCAGCAGCGCAACTAGCGGGAGGGCCAACACCGGGGAGCTGTTTTTT; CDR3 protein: CASSATSGRANTGELFF
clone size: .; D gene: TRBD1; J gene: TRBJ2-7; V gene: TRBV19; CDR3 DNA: TGTGCCAGTAGTATCAGACAGGGTAACGAGCAGTACTTC; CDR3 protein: CASSIRQGNEQYF
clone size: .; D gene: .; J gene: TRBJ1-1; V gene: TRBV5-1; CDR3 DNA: TGCGCCAGCAGCTTGGAGGACAGAAAGAACACTGAAGCTTTCTTT; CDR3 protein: CASSLEDRKNTEAFF
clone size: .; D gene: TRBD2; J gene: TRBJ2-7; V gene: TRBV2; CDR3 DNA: TGTGCCAGCAGTGAAGTGGTCCTAGCGGACTCCTACGAGCAGTACTTC; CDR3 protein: CASSEVVLADSYEQYF
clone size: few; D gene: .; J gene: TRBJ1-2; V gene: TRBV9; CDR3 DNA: TGTGCCAGCAGCGTAGAGGAGGATCCTAACTATGGCTACACCTTC; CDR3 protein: CASSVEEDPNYGYTF
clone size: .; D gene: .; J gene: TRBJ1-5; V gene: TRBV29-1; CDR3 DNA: TGCAGCGGCCAAGACAGCGATTATCAGCCCCAGCATTTT; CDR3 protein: CSGQDSDYQPQHF
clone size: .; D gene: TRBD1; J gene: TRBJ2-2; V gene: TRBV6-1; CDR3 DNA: TGTGCCAGCAGTGAAGACTGGGACAGGGACACCGGGGAGCTGTTTTTT; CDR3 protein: CASSEDWDRDTGELFF
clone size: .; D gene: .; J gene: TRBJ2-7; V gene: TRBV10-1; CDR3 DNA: TGCGCCAGCGTCGTCAAACTGTACGAGCAGTACTTC; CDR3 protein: CASVVKLYEQYF
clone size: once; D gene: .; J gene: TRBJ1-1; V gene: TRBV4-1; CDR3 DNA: TGCGCCAGCAGCCAAGTTCTGCAGGGGAACACTGAAGCTTTCTTT; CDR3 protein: CASSQVLQGNTEAFF
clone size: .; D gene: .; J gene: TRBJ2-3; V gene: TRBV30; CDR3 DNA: TGTGCCTGGATGGTCGGGACTAGCACAGATACGCAGTATTTT; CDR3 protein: CAWMVGTSTDTQYF
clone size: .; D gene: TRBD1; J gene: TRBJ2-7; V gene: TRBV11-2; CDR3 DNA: TGTGCCAGCAGCTCGACAGGGTATGACTACGAGCAGTACTTC; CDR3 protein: CASSSTGYDYEQYF
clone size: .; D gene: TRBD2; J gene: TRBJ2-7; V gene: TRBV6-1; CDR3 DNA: TGTGCCAGCAGCCGTAGCGGGAGCGCCTACGAGCAGTACTTC; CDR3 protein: CASSRSGSAYEQYF
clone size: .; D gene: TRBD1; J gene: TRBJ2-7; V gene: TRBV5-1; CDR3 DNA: TGCGCCAGCAGCCCGGACAGGACCTACGAGCAGTACTTC; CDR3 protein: CASSPDRTYEQYF
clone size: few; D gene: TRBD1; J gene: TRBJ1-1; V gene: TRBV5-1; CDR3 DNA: TGCGCCAGCAGCTTGGACGGACAGGGGGGCACTGAAGCTTTCTTT; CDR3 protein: CASSLDGQGGTEAFF
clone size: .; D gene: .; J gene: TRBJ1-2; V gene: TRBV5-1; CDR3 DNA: TGCGCCAGCAGCCTGATCAGGGACTATGGCTACACCTTC; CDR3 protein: CASSLIRDYGYTF
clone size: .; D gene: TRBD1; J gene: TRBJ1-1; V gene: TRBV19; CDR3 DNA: TGTGCCAGTATCGACACCCCCGGGACAGGCCTGACTATTGGCACTGAAGCTTTCTTT; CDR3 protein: CASIDTPGTGLTIGTEAFF
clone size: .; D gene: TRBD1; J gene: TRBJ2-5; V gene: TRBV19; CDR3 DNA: TGTGCCAGTAGTTTGGGACAGGGGGCCGGGGAGACCCAGTACTTC; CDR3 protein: CASSLGQGAGETQYF
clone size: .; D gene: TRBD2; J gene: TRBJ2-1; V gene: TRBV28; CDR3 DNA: TGTGCCAGCACGACCACCCGGCTAGCGGGGTACAATGAGCAGTTCTTC; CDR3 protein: CASTTTRLAGYNEQFF
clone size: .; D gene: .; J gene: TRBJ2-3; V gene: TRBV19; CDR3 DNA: TGTGCCAGTAGTATGGGAGCAGATACGCAGTATTTT; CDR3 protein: CASSMGADTQYF
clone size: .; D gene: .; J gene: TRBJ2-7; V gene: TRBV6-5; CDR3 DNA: TGTGCCAGCAGGAGGGGGACTAAATCCTACGAGCAGTACTTC; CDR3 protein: CASRRGTKSYEQYF
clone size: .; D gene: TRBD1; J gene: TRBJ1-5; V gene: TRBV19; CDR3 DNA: TGTGCCAGTACCGGGACAGAGGCACAGCCCCAGCATTTT; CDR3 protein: CASTGTEAQPQHF
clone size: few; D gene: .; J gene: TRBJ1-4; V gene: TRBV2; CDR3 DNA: TGTGCCAGCCAAAGCCAGGGTGGGGATAATGAAAAACTGTTTTTT; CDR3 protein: CASQSQGGDNEKLFF
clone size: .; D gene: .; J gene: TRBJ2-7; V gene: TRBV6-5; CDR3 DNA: TGTGCCAGCAGCCGAGGGGGGGACAGGTCCTACGAGCAGTACTTC; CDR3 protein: CASSRGGDRSYEQYF
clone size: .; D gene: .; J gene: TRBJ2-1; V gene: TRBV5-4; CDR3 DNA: TGTGCCAGCAGCTTGATGATCTTTAGGCAGTTCTTC; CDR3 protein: CASSLMIFRQFF
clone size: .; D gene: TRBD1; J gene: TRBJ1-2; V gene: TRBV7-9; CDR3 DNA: TGTGCCAGCAGCCTGGGACAGGAAAAGAACTATGGCTACACCTTC; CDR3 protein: CASSLGQEKNYGYTF
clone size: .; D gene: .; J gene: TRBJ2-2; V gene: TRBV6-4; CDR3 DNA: TGTGCCAGCAGCGAGCGGGTCTCGTGGGACACCGGGGAGCTGTTTTTT; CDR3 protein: CASSERVSWDTGELFF
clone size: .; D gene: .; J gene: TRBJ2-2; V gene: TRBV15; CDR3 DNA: TGTGCCACCAGCAGAGAAGGACAGCCGACCGGGGAGCTGTTTTTT; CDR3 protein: CATSREGQPTGELFF
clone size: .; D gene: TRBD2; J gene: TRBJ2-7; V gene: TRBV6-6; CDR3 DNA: TGTGCCAGCAGTACCACACCGGGACTAGGGGCCTACGAGCAGTACTTC; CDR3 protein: CASSTTPGLGAYEQYF
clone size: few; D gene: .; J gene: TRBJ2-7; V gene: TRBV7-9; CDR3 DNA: TGTGCCAGCAGCTTAGGGGCCAGCTACGAGCAGTACTTC; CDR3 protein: CASSLGASYEQYF
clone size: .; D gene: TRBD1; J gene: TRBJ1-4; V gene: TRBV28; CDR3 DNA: TGTGCCAGCAGCCCCACAGGGGCGAGTAATGAAAAACTGTTTTTT; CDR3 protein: CASSPTGASNEKLFF
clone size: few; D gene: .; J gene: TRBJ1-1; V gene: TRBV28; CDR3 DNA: TGTGCCAGCATCCTTAACACTGAAGCTTTCTTT; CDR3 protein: CASILNTEAFF
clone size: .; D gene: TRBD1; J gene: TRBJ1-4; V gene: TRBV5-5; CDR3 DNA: TGTGCCAGCAGCAGGGGGGACAGTAATGAAAAACTGTTTTTT; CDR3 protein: CASSRGDSNEKLFF
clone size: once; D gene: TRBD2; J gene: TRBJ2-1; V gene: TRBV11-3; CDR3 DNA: TGTGCCAGCAGCTCTAGCGGAAATGAGCAGTTCTTC; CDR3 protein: CASSSSGNEQFF
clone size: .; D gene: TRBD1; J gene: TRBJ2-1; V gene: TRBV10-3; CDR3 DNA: TGTGCCATCACCCGGGGGGACAGGGGGCGCGATGAGCAGTTCTTC; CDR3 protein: CAITRGDRGRDEQFF
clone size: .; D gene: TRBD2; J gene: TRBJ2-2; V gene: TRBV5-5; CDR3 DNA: TGTGCCAGCAGCATGGGACTAGCGGCGGGGGAGCTGTTTTTT; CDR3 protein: CASSMGLAAGELFF
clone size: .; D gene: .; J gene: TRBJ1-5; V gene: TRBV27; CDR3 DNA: TGTGCCAGCAGTTTATCATTTCGTGGCGGGGTCCGGAACAATCAGCCCCAGCATTTT; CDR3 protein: CASSLSFRGGVRNNQPQHF
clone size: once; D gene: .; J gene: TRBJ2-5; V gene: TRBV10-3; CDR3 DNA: TGTGCCGTCAGTGAAGGACCAGGCGGGGAGACCCAGTACTTC; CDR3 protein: CAVSEGPGGETQYF
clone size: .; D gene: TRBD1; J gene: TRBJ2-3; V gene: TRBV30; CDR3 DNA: TGTGCCTGGAACAGGGGTGCAGATACGCAGTATTTT; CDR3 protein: CAWNRGADTQYF
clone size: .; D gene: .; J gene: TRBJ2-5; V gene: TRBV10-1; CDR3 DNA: TGCGCCAGCAGTGAATCGGGGATCGAGACCCAGTACTTC; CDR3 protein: CASSESGIETQYF
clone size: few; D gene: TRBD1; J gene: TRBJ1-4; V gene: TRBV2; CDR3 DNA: TGTGCCAGCACCTTGACAGGGGGGGCAACTAATGAAAAACTGTTTTTT; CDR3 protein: CASTLTGGATNEKLFF